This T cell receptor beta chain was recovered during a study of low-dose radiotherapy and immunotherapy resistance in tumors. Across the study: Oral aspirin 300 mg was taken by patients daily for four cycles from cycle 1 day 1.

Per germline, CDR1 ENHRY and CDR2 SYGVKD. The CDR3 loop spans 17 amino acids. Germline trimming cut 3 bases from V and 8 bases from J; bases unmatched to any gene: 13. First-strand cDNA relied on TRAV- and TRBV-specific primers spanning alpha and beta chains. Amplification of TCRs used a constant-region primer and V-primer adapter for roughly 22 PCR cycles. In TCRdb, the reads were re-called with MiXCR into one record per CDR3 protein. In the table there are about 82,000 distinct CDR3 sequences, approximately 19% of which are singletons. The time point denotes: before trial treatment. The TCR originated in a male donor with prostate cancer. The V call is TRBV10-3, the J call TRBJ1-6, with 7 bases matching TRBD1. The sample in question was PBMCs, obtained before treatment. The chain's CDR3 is CAISERSGGGSDSPLHF. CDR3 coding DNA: TGTGCCATCAGTGAACGTTCAGGAGGGGGCTCGGATTCACCCCTCCACTTT.